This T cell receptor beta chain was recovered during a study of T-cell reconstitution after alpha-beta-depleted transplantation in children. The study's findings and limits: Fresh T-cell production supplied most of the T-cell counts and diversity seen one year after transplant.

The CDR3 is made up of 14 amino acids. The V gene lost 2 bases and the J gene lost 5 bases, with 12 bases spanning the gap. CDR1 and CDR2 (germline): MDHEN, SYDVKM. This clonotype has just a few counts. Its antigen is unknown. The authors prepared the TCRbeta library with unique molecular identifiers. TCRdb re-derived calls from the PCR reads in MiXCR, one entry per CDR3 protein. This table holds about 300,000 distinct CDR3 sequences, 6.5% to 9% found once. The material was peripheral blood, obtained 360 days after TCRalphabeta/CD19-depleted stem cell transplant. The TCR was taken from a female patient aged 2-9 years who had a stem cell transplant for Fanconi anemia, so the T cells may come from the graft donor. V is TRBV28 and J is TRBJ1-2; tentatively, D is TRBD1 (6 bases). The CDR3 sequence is CASSLIRGLYGYTF. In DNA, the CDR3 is TGTGCCAGCAGTTTAATCAGGGGACTTTATGGCTACACCTTC.